This T cell receptor (beta chain) was found in a study of cytomegalovirus exposure and HLA in healthy donors. The wider study: Within an early data release were around 80 million unique TCRs drawn from HLA-typed donors.

PCR amplification relied on 60 Vbeta primers (plus 13 Jbeta primers). Sequenced by immunoSEQ multiplex PCR; TCRdb stores in-frame clones only, minus some. Among over 100,000 clones, 82% were seen once, and the ten largest hold about 7.4%. Unrecorded immune exposures were likely, despite nominal health at sampling. Between the trimmed V and J ends, which lost 5 bases and 6 bases, there was a span of 14 bases. The CDR3 loop spans 14 amino acids. In germline, CDR1 is SGHAT, CDR2 FQNNGV. Sequenced: PBMCs. The source of this sequence is a woman aged 50 to 60 in good health and CMV-seropositive. The chain is built from TRBV11-2 and TRBJ2-4; D remains unclear. The CDR3 sequence: CASSVSSFPNIQYF. The CDR3 DNA is TGTGCCAGCAGCGTTAGTTCATTTCCAAACATTCAGTACTTC.